The 13 T cell receptor beta chains in this list originate from one sample, sequenced in a study of T cells in localized non-small cell lung cancer. Sequencing used immunoSEQ multiplex PCR; TCRdb keeps in-frame clones, though not all of them. The top ten hold approximately 22% of the sample, which has some 3,100 clones, roughly 29% seen once. Material: lung tumor tissue, obtained before any cancer treatment. The receptor set was obtained from a woman aged 35-70 years with stage I squamous cell lung carcinoma.

The chain joins TRBV6-8 to TRBJ2-1, with 9 bases lining up with TRBD2. This CDR3 spans 13 amino acids. The J segment lost 5 bases and the V segment lost 8 bases, leaving 4 bases of the junction unmatched. Germline CDR1 reads MNHGY; CDR2 reads SAAAGT. CDR3 nucleotides: TGTGCCAGCCGGACTAGCGCCCACAATGAGCAGTTCTTC. It encodes CASRTSAHNEQFF.

The V and J genes are TRBV6-8 and TRBJ2-2; D is unresolved. This CDR3 contains 12 residues. V lost 6 bases and J lost 5, with 7 bases in between. Looked up from germline, CDR1 is MNHGY and CDR2 is SAAAGT. CDR3 nucleotide sequence: TGTGCCAGCAGCGGCGGAACCGGGGAGCTGTTTTTT. It specifies CASSGGTGELFF.

A word on this clone: Other DNA sequences in the sample encode the same CDR3. The gene calls are TRBV19 and TRBJ2-3; 8 bases align to TRBD2. J lost 0 bases, V lost 5 bases, and 4 bases had no gene match. Per germline, CDR1 LNHDA and CDR2 SQIVND (reference sequence). CDR3 length equals 15 residues. CDR3 amino acids: CASSLRGASTDTQYF. In nucleotides, the CDR3 is TGTGCCAGTAGTCTGCGGGGGGCTAGCACAGATACGCAGTATTTT.

By share of the sample, this clone is medium-sized. V usage is TRBV4-1 and J usage is TRBJ2-7; TRBD1 aligns across 9 bases. V lost 1 base and J lost 2; bases outside the gene matches: 6. This CDR3 region has 16 residues. Germline CDR1 is MGHRA and CDR2 is YSYEKL. In nucleotides, the CDR3 is TGCGCCAGCAGCCAAGGAGGGGACAGGGTGACCTACGAGCAGTACTTC. It is translated as CASSQGGDRVTYEQYF.

The J gene is TRBJ1-1, the V gene TRBV29-1, with 7 nucleotides matching TRBD1. Germline CDR1 reads SQVTM; CDR2 reads ANQGSEA. This CDR3 is built from 15 residues. The V segment lost 8 bases and the J segment 4 bases; nucleotides outside the gene matches: 16. The CDR3 bases are TGCAGCATCGGGATGATGACAGGGTGGGGCACTGAAGCTTTCTTT. Translation gives CSIGMMTGWGTEAFF.

J is TRBJ2-1 and V is TRBV5-1, with TRBD2 matching 8 bases. With V trimmed by 2 bases and J by 1 base, 8 bases remained unmatched. The germline V gene encodes CDR1 SGHRS and CDR2 YFSETQ. The CDR3 sequence is 17 residues long. CDR3 sequence (DNA): TGCGCCAGCAGCTTTCGTCGAGCGGGGGATTCCTACAATGAGCAGTTCTTC. Translation: CASSFRRAGDSYNEQFF.

The gene calls are TRBV28 and TRBJ1-1; the match to TRBD1 covers 9 bases. V trimming: 6 bases; J trimming: 1 base; junction bases outside the gene matches: 12. The CDR3 runs to 17 residues. Per the germline V gene, CDR1 is MDHEN and CDR2 is SYDVKM. CDR3 nucleotide sequence: TGTGCCAGCAGACCGGGACAGGGTATGGGTCCGAACACTGAAGCTTTCTTT. It is translated as CASRPGQGMGPNTEAFF.

The rearrangement uses TRBV12-1 and TRBJ2-1; whether TRBD2, the table's D call, matches the DNA was not checked. TRBV12-1 is a pseudogene locus. CDR3 length equals 17 residues. In nucleotides, the CDR3 is TGTGCCAGCAGCCCCAAGACTAGCGGGAGGGGACTGGATGAGCAGTTCTTC. It codes for CASSPKTSGRGLDEQFF.

Relative to its sample, this clone is medium-sized (0.01 to 0.1%). This chain connects TRBV28 to TRBJ2-2; TRBD1 agrees at 7 bases. Germline-derived CDR1 and CDR2 are MDHEN and SYDVKM. V shed 1 base and J 7 bases; nucleotides not matched to a gene: 0. CDR3 length equals 13 residues. CDR3 DNA: TGTGCCAGCAGTTTATCAGGGGGCGGGGAGCTGTTTTTT. It translates to CASSLSGGGELFF.

The rearrangement joins TRBV19 to TRBJ2-1; 10 bases fit TRBD2. The CDR3 has 14 residues. J was trimmed by 9 bases and V by 6 bases; bases with no gene match: 8. Germline assignment: CDR1 LNHDA and CDR2 SQIVND (reference sequence). CDR3 residues: CASRSASGGAEQFF. CDR3 DNA: TGTGCCAGTAGATCCGCTAGCGGGGGTGCTGAGCAGTTCTTC.

The chain joins TRBV12-2 to TRBJ2-1; the DNA was not used to check the table's D call, TRBD2. TRBV12-2 is a known pseudogene. This CDR3 is built from 14 residues. CDR3 bases: TGTGTGACCAGCGGGAGTCGGACCTACAATGAGCAGTTCTTC. It codes for CVTSGSRTYNEQFF.

This clone occurred a few times. The CDR3 protein is CASSQDNRVYEQYF. The DNA for the CDR3 is TGCGCCAGCAGCCAAGACAACAGGGTCTACGAGCAGTACTTC. The V gene is TRBV1, the J gene TRBJ2-7; TRBD1 is taken as the D call from the table, unchecked against the DNA. TRBV1 is a listed pseudogene. CDR3 length equals 14 residues.

The chain recombines TRBV18 with TRBJ2-7; no reliable D call. There are 13 residues in the CDR3. Germline CDR1 KGHSH, CDR2 LQKENI. V lost 3 bases and J lost 5, with 11 bases in between. CDR3 sequence reads: CASSPGDGDEQYF. For the CDR3, the DNA is TGTGCCAGCTCACCTGGTGACGGTGACGAGCAGTACTTC.